Listed below are T cell receptor beta chains from one sample, sequenced in a study of blood T cell repertoires in COVID-19. Libraries were prepared by immunoSEQ multiplex PCR; TCRdb keeps only in-frame clonotypes and omits some of them. The sample has about 160,000 clones, less than 85% seen once. The sample taken for sequencing was peripheral blood. Source of these receptors: a human donor with acute or convalescent COVID-19. The donor label of this sample is uncertain. The CDR3 runs from the conserved cysteine through the conserved F or W. Fields, in order: V gene, clone size, D gene, CDR3 length, J gene, CDR3 protein, CDR3 DNA. A D gene is named only where the DNA matches it firmly. Clone size is stated in some rows and not others, as once, few, many or a class when expanded.

>TRBV3-1/TRBV3-2|-|TRBD2|16|TRBJ2-3
CASSQGLAGYTDTQYF
TGTGCCAGCAGCCAAGGACTAGCGGGGTACACAGATACGCAGTATTTT
>TRBV5-1|-|-|14|TRBJ1-2
CASSLELWGEGYTF
TGCGCCAGCAGCTTGGAACTGTGGGGGGAAGGCTACACCTTC
>TRBV28|-|-|13|TRBJ1-2
CASSLDKVKGYTF
TGTGCCAGCAGCTTAGACAAGGTTAAGGGCTACACCTTC
>TRBV3-1/TRBV3-2|few|TRBD1|11|TRBJ1-2
CASSLGQYYTF
TGTGCCAGCAGCCTGGGACAGTACTACACCTTC
>TRBV7-9|-|-|11|TRBJ1-6
CASRQEGPLHF
TGTGCCAGCCGCCAAGAGGGACCCCTCCACTTT
>TRBV20-1|-|-|17|TRBJ1-5
CSASRIPAGRSNQPQHF
TGCAGTGCTAGTAGGATTCCCGCCGGGAGGAGCAATCAGCCCCAGCATTTT
>TRBV28|-|-|11|TRBJ2-5
CASSPRETQYF
TGTGCCAGCAGTCCTAGAGAGACCCAGTACTTC
>TRBV18|-|TRBD1|16|TRBJ1-1
CASSPKTGGFITEAFF
TGTGCCAGCTCACCAAAGACAGGGGGCTTTATCACTGAAGCTTTCTTT
>TRBV7-9|-|-|14|TRBJ1-1
CASSLLGANTEAFF
TGTGCCAGCAGCTTATTGGGGGCAAACACTGAAGCTTTCTTT
>TRBV27|-|TRBD1|17|TRBJ1-2
CASSPRTTGVTDYGYTF
TGTGCCAGCAGTCCCCGGACGACAGGGGTTACGGACTATGGCTACACCTTC
>TRBV6-2/TRBV6-3|-|-|12|TRBJ2-5
CASSPAEETQYF
TGTGCCAGCAGCCCAGCGGAGGAGACCCAGTACTTC
>TRBV6-5|-|TRBD2|16|TRBJ2-5
CASSYRLAGGQETQYF
TGTGCCAGCAGTTATCGTCTAGCGGGGGGCCAAGAGACCCAGTACTTC
>TRBV19|-|-|18|TRBJ2-5
CASSMGGGALILQETQYF
TGTGCCAGTAGTATGGGCGGGGGCGCCCTAATCCTCCAAGAGACCCAGTACTTC
>TRBV5-1|-|TRBD1|17|TRBJ1-1
CASTSGTGVWGDTEAFF
TGCGCCAGCACGTCCGGGACAGGGGTGTGGGGGGACACTGAAGCTTTCTTT
>TRBV27|few|TRBD1|16|TRBJ2-3
CASRPAGTGGTDTQYF
TGTGCCAGCAGACCCGCCGGGACAGGGGGCACAGATACGCAGTATTTT
>TRBV14|-|-|15|TRBJ2-2
CASSPRLGRGGELFF
TGTGCCAGCAGCCCTAGACTAGGGAGAGGCGGGGAGCTGTTTTTT
>TRBV21-1|few|-|21|TRBJ1-5
CASSKGRCRDRAQDSNQPQHF
TGTGCCAGCAGCAAAGGCCGGTGTCGGGACAGGGCCCAAGATAGCAATCAGCCCCAGCATTTT
>TRBV30|-|TRBD2|16|TRBJ2-3
CAWSVARGGFTDTQYF
TGTGCCTGGAGTGTCGCACGCGGGGGATTCACAGATACGCAGTATTTT
>TRBV7-2|-|TRBD1|18|TRBJ1-2
CASSLAFTSSQGAKGYTF
TGTGCCAGCAGCTTAGCCTTCACCTCTAGCCAGGGGGCAAAGGGCTACACCTTC
>TRBV4-3|-|TRBD2|15|TRBJ2-5
CASSQERGGQETQYF
TGCGCCAGCAGCCAAGAGCGGGGGGGCCAAGAGACCCAGTACTTC
>TRBV7-2|-|-|15|TRBJ1-4
CASSLGRSVGEKLFF
TGTGCCAGCAGCTTAGGGCGCAGCGTGGGTGAAAAACTGTTTTTT
>TRBV3-1/TRBV3-2|-|TRBD1|17|TRBJ1-6
CASSLYRGKTYNSPLHF
TGTGCCAGCAGCCTCTACAGGGGAAAGACCTATAATTCACCCCTCCACTTT
>TRBV4-1|-|TRBD1|14|TRBJ1-2
CASSQYDRGIGYTF
TGCGCCAGCAGCCAATACGACAGGGGAATTGGCTACACCTTC
>TRBV27|-|TRBD2|15|TRBJ2-7
CASRGTSGTSYEQYF
TGTGCCAGCAGAGGGACTAGCGGGACCTCCTACGAGCAGTACTTC
>TRBV7-3|-|-|17|TRBJ2-6
CASSSALSGSGANVLTF
TGTGCCAGCAGCTCGGCCCTCTCAGGCTCTGGGGCCAACGTCCTGACTTTC
>TRBV3-1/TRBV3-2|-|-|15|TRBJ1-5
CASSQASGSNQPQHF
TGTGCCAGCAGCCAAGCATCAGGGAGCAATCAGCCCCAGCATTTT
>TRBV18|-|-|15|TRBJ2-7
CASSRWRGVSYEQYF
TGTGCCAGCTCACGGTGGCGGGGAGTCTCCTACGAGCAGTACTTC
>TRBV4-1|-|-|16|TRBJ1-5
CASSQEGRGSNQPQHF
TGCGCCAGCAGCCAAGAAGGGAGGGGCAGCAATCAGCCCCAGCATTTT
>TRBV18|once|-|14|TRBJ2-2
CASSQGSGAGELFF
TGTGCCAGCTCACAGGGTAGCGGAGCCGGGGAGCTGTTTTTT
>TRBV7-6|-|-|15|TRBJ1-5
CASSLVGGSNQPQHF
TGTGCCAGCAGCTTAGTGGGAGGTTCCAATCAGCCCCAGCATTTT
>TRBV10-1|-|TRBD2|15|TRBJ2-1
CASSPSGESYNEQFF
TGCGCCAGCTCTCCTAGCGGGGAGTCCTACAATGAGCAGTTCTTC
>TRBV10-1|-|TRBD1|21|TRBJ1-2
CASSEGVGTGLHSSTNYGYTF
TGCGCCAGCAGTGAAGGGGTGGGGACAGGGTTACATTCCTCTACTAACTATGGCTACACCTTC
>TRBV30|once|-|18|TRBJ2-5
CAWRLPQRGSRMGETQYF
TGTGCCTGGAGGCTCCCCCAGAGGGGGAGTCGGATGGGGGAGACCCAGTACTTC
>TRBV4-3|-|-|14|TRBJ2-2
CASSPGTKTGELFF
TGCGCCAGCAGCCCCGGGACAAAAACCGGGGAGCTGTTTTTT
>TRBV27|-|TRBD1|15|TRBJ1-1
CASSRLLGGSTEAFF
TGTGCCAGCAGTCGGCTTTTAGGGGGCTCGACTGAAGCTTTCTTT
>TRBV5-6|-|TRBD1|14|TRBJ1-2
CASSFADRIYGYTF
TGTGCCAGCAGCTTTGCGGACAGGATCTATGGCTACACCTTC
>TRBV20-1|-|-|14|TRBJ2-2
CSASGAGNTGELFF
TGCAGTGCCAGTGGGGCTGGGAACACCGGGGAGCTGTTTTTT
>TRBV6-2/TRBV6-3|-|-|12|TRBJ1-2
CASSTQAYGYTF
TGTGCCAGCAGTACTCAAGCCTATGGCTACACCTTC
>TRBV3-1/TRBV3-2|-|TRBD2|16|TRBJ2-5
CASSLSGRGGGETQYF
TGTGCCAGCAGCCTCTCCGGGCGGGGGGGCGGTGAGACCCAGTACTTC
>TRBV6-7|-|TRBD1|12|TRBJ2-4
CASSGQGTIQYF
TGTGCCAGCAGTGGACAGGGGACCATTCAGTACTTC
>TRBV12-3/TRBV12-4|-|-|13|TRBJ2-3
CASSLARTDTQYF
TGTGCCAGCAGTTTGGCTAGGACAGATACGCAGTATTTT
>TRBV11-3|-|TRBD2|18|TRBJ2-2
CASSQTSGGPSNTGELFF
TGTGCCAGCAGCCAAACTAGCGGGGGCCCCTCGAACACCGGGGAGCTGTTTTTT
>TRBV18|-|-|17|TRBJ1-6
CASSPPGAGLGGSPLHF
TGTGCCAGCTCACCACCCGGGGCCGGGCTAGGGGGTTCACCCCTCCACTTT
>TRBV28|-|TRBD1|16|TRBJ1-1
CASSLYRGTGNTEAFF
TGTGCCAGCAGTTTATATAGGGGGACAGGGAACACTGAAGCTTTCTTT
>TRBV2|-|TRBD2|16|TRBJ2-5
CASSVSGGRRGETQYF
TGTGCCAGCAGTGTTAGCGGGGGGAGAAGGGGAGAGACCCAGTACTTC
>TRBV5-4|few|TRBD1|16|TRBJ2-1
CASTLLTGQGLNEQFF
TGTGCCAGCACTCTCCTCACGGGACAGGGGTTGAATGAGCAGTTCTTC
>TRBV7-9|few|-|14|TRBJ2-7
CASSFTLLPHEQYF
TGTGCCAGCAGCTTTACTCTCCTACCCCACGAGCAGTACTTC
>TRBV5-1|-|-|17|TRBJ2-2
CASSLIGGDYNTGELFF
TGCGCCAGCAGCCTCATCGGAGGGGATTATAACACCGGGGAGCTGTTTTTT
>TRBV19|-|-|13|TRBJ2-5
CASSRGDGETQYF
TGTGCCAGTAGTAGGGGGGACGGGGAGACCCAGTACTTC
>TRBV7-8|-|-|15|TRBJ1-4
CASSSRRGYIEKLFF
TGTGCCAGCAGCTCTAGGCGGGGGTATATTGAAAAACTGTTTTTT
>TRBV3-1/TRBV3-2|-|TRBD2|18|TRBJ2-1
CASSLDPPGTSGEDEQFF
TGTGCCAGCAGCCTAGACCCTCCCGGGACTAGCGGAGAGGATGAGCAGTTCTTC
>TRBV5-5|-|TRBD1|14|TRBJ1-1
CASSLLDRGTEAFF
TGTGCCAGCAGCTTGTTGGACAGGGGGACTGAAGCTTTCTTT